Presented here are 8 T cell receptor beta chains from one specimen sequenced in a study of blood T cell repertoires in COVID-19. Method: immunoSEQ multiplex PCR; TCRdb's copy keeps in-frame clones and lacks some. The table has under 150,000 clones, approximately 87% seen once; the top ten hold approximately 4%. What was sequenced was PBMCs or T cells enriched from blood (not recorded which). The receptor source for this set is a man aged 45-65 years in a cohort exposed to, infected with or recovered from COVID-19 (not recorded which).

In this sample, this clone turned up a few times. CDR3 protein: CASSFSGTGGYEQYF. The CDR3 coding sequence is TGTGCCAGCAGCTTTTCCGGGACAGGGGGCTACGAGCAGTACTTC. This sequence joins TRBV7-9 and TRBJ2-7, with 11 bases aligning to TRBD1. Germline values: CDR1 SEHNR, CDR2 FQNEAQ (reference sequence). After removal of 3 bases from V and 3 bases from J, the junction contained 4 bases not matched to a gene. This CDR3 spans 15 amino acids.

The chain carries TRBV19 and TRBJ2-7; TRBD1 might be the D (6 bases). The CDR3 runs to 16 residues. CDR1 is LNHDA and CDR2 is SQIVND in the germline V gene (reference sequence). V lost 1 base and J 2 bases, leaving 15 bases between the germline ends. In nucleotides, the CDR3 is TGTGCCAGTAGTATAGGGGGGCAGGGGACCACCTACGAGCAGTACTTC. Residues: CASSIGGQGTTYEQYF.

The V and J genes are TRBV19 and TRBJ1-4; no definite D call. The CDR3 length is 12 residues. CDR1 is LNHDA and CDR2 is SQIVND in the germline V gene (reference sequence). Deletions cut 7 bases from V and 7 bases from J, with 10 bases between. DNA of the CDR3: TGTGCCAGTAACCTGGGAGGTGAAAAACTGTTTTTT. Protein: CASNLGGEKLFF.

This chain connects TRBV30 to TRBJ2-2; D may be TRBD2 (6 bases). Germline CDR1 is GTSNPN and CDR2 is SVGIG (reference sequence). Trimming stripped 4 bases from V and 7 bases from J, with 22 bases between. The CDR3 runs to 16 residues. The CDR3 nucleotides are TGTGCCTGGACTAGAGCGTTGGGAGGTACGGGCGGGGAGCTGTTTTTT. Its translation: CAWTRALGGTGGELFF.

V and J are TRBV5-8 and TRBJ1-5; 7 bases are a match to TRBD1. The CDR3 runs 15 residues. The J segment lost 0 bases and the V segment lost 3 bases, leaving 3 bases of the junction unmatched. CDR1 is SGHTS, CDR2 YDEGEE, per germline. The CDR3 loop reads CASSSGTVSNQPQHF. The CDR3, as DNA: TGTGCCAGCAGCTCCGGGACAGTTAGCAATCAGCCCCAGCATTTT.

The CDR3 DNA is TGTGCCAGCAGTTTATCGAACAGGGCGGACACTGAAGCTTTCTTT. Its translation: CASSLSNRADTEAFF. The chain employs TRBV27 and TRBJ1-1; TRBD1 is a possible D gene (6 bases). CDR3 size: 15 residues. The germline V and J ends were trimmed by 0 bases and 3 bases, with 11 bases remaining between them. CDR1 MNHEY and CDR2 SMNVEV come from the germline V gene (reference sequence).

The rearrangement uses TRBV24-1 and TRBJ2-5; 10 bases map to TRBD1. The CDR3 sequence is 15 residues long. CDR1 and CDR2 from the germline V gene are KGHDR and SFDVKD. V was clipped by 4 bases and J by 5 bases; unmatched bases: 6. The DNA of the CDR3 is TGTGCCACCAGTGAGGGACAGGGGAATTTGGAGACCCAGTACTTC. Its translation is CATSEGQGNLETQYF.

The CDR3 nucleotides read TGTGCCAGCAGTTTACGACCGGTACCAGCGGCCACTGAAGCTTTCTTT. It encodes CASSLRPVPAATEAFF. V usage is TRBV27 and J usage is TRBJ1-1, with D unclear. The CDR3 has 16 amino acids. V was shortened by 2 bases and J by 4 bases, with 17 bases between the two germline ends. Germline V gene sequence: CDR1 MNHEY, CDR2 SMNVEV (reference sequence).